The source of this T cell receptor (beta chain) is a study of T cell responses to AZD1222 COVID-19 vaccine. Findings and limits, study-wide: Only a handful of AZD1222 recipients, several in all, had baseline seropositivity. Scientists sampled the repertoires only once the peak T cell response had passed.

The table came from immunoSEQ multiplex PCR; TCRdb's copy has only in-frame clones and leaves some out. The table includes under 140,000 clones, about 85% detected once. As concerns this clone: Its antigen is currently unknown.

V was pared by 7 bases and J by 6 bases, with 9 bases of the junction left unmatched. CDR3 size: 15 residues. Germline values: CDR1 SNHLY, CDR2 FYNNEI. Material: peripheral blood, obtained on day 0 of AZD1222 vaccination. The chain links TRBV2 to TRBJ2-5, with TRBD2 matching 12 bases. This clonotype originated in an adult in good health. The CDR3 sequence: CASILRTSGEQTQYF. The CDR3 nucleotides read TGTGCCAGCATACTAAGGACTAGCGGGGAACAGACCCAGTACTTC.